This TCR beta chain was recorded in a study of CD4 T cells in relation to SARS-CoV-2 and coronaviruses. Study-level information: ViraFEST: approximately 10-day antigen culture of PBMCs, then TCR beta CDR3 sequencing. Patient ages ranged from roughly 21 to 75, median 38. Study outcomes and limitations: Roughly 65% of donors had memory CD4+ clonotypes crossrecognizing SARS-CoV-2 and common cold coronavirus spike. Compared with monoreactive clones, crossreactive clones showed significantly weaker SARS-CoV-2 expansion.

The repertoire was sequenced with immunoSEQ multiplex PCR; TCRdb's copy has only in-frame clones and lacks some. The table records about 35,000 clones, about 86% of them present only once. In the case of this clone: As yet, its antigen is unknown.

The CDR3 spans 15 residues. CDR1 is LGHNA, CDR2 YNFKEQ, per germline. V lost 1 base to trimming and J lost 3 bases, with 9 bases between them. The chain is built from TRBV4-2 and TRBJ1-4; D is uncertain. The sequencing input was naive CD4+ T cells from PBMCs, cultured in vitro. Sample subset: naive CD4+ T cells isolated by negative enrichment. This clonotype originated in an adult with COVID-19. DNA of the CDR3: TGTGCCAGCAGCCAAGTTGCAGAGGCTAATGAAAAACTGTTTTTT. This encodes CASSQVAEANEKLFF.